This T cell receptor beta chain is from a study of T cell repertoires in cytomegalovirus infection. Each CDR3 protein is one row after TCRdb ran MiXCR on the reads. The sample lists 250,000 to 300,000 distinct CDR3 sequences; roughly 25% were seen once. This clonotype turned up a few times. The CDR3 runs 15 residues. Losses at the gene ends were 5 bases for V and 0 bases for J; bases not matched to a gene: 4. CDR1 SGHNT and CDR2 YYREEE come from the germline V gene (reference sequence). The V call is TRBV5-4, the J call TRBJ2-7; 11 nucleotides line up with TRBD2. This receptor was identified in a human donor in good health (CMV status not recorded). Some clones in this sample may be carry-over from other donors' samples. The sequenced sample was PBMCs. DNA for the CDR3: TGTGCCAGCAGAACCGGGACTAGCGGCTCCTACGAGCAGTACTTC. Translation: CASRTGTSGSYEQYF.